This T cell receptor beta chain was observed in a study of cytomegalovirus exposure and HLA in healthy donors. A word on this clone: Its specificity is not known.

The CDR3 runs to 14 residues. From germline, CDR1 is SEHNR and CDR2 FQNEAQ (reference sequence). V was cut by 2 bases and J by 2 bases, with 9 bases left in between. Study-wide results and limits: Apart from CMV serostatus, no immune exposure information was available. Trimming of TCR beta V- and J-genes showed a link, identified in a later analysis, to a missense DCLRE1C variant.

Amplification used 60 Vbeta primers and 13 Jbeta primers. Sequencing was performed with immunoSEQ multiplex PCR; in TCRdb, only in-frame clones are kept and a portion is missing. The data show 130,000 or so clones, more than 70% seen once. Healthy bone marrow donors made up the donors. The source material was PBMCs. The TCR was taken from a male donor in good health and CMV-seronegative. The rearrangement links TRBV7-9 to TRBJ2-5, with D unresolved. The CDR3 coding sequence is TGTGCCAGCAGCTTAAATAGCAGACAAGAGACCCAGTACTTC. Translated, it gives CASSLNSRQETQYF.